This T cell receptor (beta chain) was observed in a study of molecular identifiers for immune sequencing clone quantification. Study observations and caveats: Clones above 20 RNA copies contained over 98% of effector molecules but under 1% of naive ones.

This clonotype has a count of ten or more. Its antigen is still unknown. Library preparation followed earlier protocols using designated TCR primers. Via MiXCR, TCRdb re-called the PCR reads, giving one row per CDR3 protein. Here the sample spans about 640,000 distinct CDR3 sequences, approximately 20% being singletons. The CDR3 has 16 amino acids. V lost 5 bases, J lost 4 bases, and 11 bases stayed unmatched. CDR1 is SEHNR and CDR2 is FQNEAQ in the germline V gene (reference sequence). Sequencing was done on a sample of naive CD8+ T cells from blood, with Jurkat cell RNA spiked in. The subset denotes: FACS-sorted CD8+CD4-CCR7+CD45RA+ naive T cells. V is TRBV7-9 and J is TRBJ2-1; 7 bases line up with TRBD2. This receptor was taken from a human donor in good health. Some libraries in this study had Jurkat cell RNA spiked in. CDR3 DNA: TGTGCCAGCAGCCCAGAAAGCGGGAAGTCTTACAATGAGCAGTTCTTC. Its protein is CASSPESGKSYNEQFF.